The rows below give T cell receptor beta chains drawn from one sample of a study of monozygotic twins with inflammatory bowel disease. TCRdb reprocessed the 5' RACE reads and reports one entry per CDR3 protein, with no DNA. The sample's table shows approximately 100,000 distinct CDR3 sequences. The sample was blood. These receptors were taken from a human donor with ulcerative colitis or Crohn's disease, or a healthy co-twin of an affected twin (not recorded which). Each CDR3 is given with its conserved first and last residue. The order of the fields is J gene, V gene, CDR3 protein.

TRBJ2-5	TRBV21-1	CASSKSPRAQETQYF
TRBJ1-2	TRBV20-1	CSASGESQGASLYGYTF
TRBJ1-1	TRBV12-3/TRBV12-4	CASSPPQRNTEAFF
TRBJ1-4	TRBV4-2	CASSQDRLDTGWREKLFF
TRBJ2-1	TRBV20-1	CSARFSGSGEQFF
TRBJ2-3	TRBV12-3/TRBV12-4	CASSIRPNTDTQYF
TRBJ1-3	TRBV12-3/TRBV12-4	CASSAHQGERNTIYF
TRBJ2-2	TRBV4-3	CASSQDSFNTGELFF
TRBJ1-1	TRBV12-3/TRBV12-4	CASSFAGISTEAFF
TRBJ2-7	TRBV5-1	CASSFETGRYEQYF
TRBJ1-5	TRBV3-1	CASTRGGNQPQHF
TRBJ1-1	TRBV6-5	CASSLPGVTEAFF